This note documents a single T cell receptor beta chain sequence. Per germline, CDR1 MNHNY and CDR2 SVGAGI (reference sequence). The CDR3 extends over 11 amino acids. V lost 2 bases and J lost 7, with 5 bases in between. The data are from a study of blood T cell repertoires in COVID-19. Study at large: The United States, Italy and Spain provided the acute and convalescent COVID-19 samples. The cDNA or gDNA used as material had been derived from T cells, B-cell-depleted T cells, or PBMCs.

In the original analysis: Researchers report that nucleated cell counts were estimated from reference gene primer amplification. Method: immunoSEQ multiplex PCR; TCRdb's copy keeps in-frame clones and lacks some. That table gives V, J and clone size, and the DNA gave D and trimming. The table records about 130,000 clones, over 80% of them present only once. Sequencing was done on a sample of peripheral blood. This chain links TRBV6-6 with TRBJ1-1; TRBD1 is a possible D gene (5 bases). The origin of this receptor is a man in his 70s with acute or convalescent COVID-19. The CDR3 region has the DNA TGTGCCAGCAGTTACCAGGGTGAAGCTTTCTTT. Its protein is CASSYQGEAFF.